Each of the 10 T cell receptor beta chains below was sequenced from the same sample in a study of T cell repertoires in cytomegalovirus infection. In TCRdb, the reads were re-called with MiXCR into one record per CDR3 protein. The sample shows about 76,000 distinct CDR3 sequences, less than 4.5% of them seen only once. Input material: PBMCs. All receptors come from a human donor in good health (CMV status not recorded). Some clones in this sample may be carry-over from other donors' samples.

This clonotype was seen ten or more times. The rearrangement links TRBV27 to TRBJ1-1; D gene uncertain. CDR1 and CDR2 from the germline V gene are MNHEY and SMNVEV (reference sequence). Trimming left V 1 base short and J 5 bases short, with 14 bases between. This CDR3 region has 15 residues. The CDR3 sequence is CASSLFQSPRTEAFF. CDR3 sequence (DNA): TGTGCCAGCAGTTTATTTCAGTCCCCCAGGACTGAAGCTTTCTTT.

This clonotype was counted ten times or more. The chain is built from TRBV4-3 and TRBJ1-2; no reliable D call. V was clipped by 4 bases and J by 3 bases, with 15 bases between them. CDR3 length: 15 residues. Per germline, CDR1 LGHNA and CDR2 YSLEER. DNA of the CDR3: TGCGCCAGCAGCCCAGGACTTTTTTTGGACTATGGCTACACCTTC. As protein: CASSPGLFLDYGYTF.

This clonotype occurred many times. The chain is built from TRBV6-2 or TRBV6-3 and TRBJ2-5; 9 bases line up with TRBD2. Germline lookup yields CDR1 MNHEY and CDR2 SVGEGT. With 2 bases clipped from V and 5 bases from J, the junction kept 3 bases outside the gene matches. The CDR3 consists of 14 residues. DNA of the CDR3: TGTGCCAGCAGTTACATCCTAGCGGGGGAGACCCAGTACTTC. Translated, it gives CASSYILAGETQYF.

This clonotype was seen at least ten times. The rearrangement links TRBV12-3 or TRBV12-4 to TRBJ1-6, with TRBD1 matching over 8 bases. Trimming took 1 base from V and 12 from J; bases not matched to a gene: 5. The CDR3 consists of 14 residues. The CDR3 DNA sequence: TGTGCCAGCAGTTTAGTCCAGGGGGCTGGACCCCTCCACTTT. Translated, it gives CASSLVQGAGPLHF.

This clonotype was picked up many times. This rearrangement joins TRBV5-4 to TRBJ1-2; tentative D call: TRBD1 (6 bases). Looked up from germline, CDR1 is SGHNT and CDR2 is YYREEE (reference sequence). The CDR3 has 15 residues. V was clipped by 7 bases and J by 4 bases, with 20 bases between them. The CDR3 protein is CASASALGQSYGYTF. CDR3 bases: TGTGCCAGCGCTTCTGCACTAGGACAGTCCTATGGCTACACCTTC.

This clonotype was observed at least ten times. The gene calls are TRBV6-1 and TRBJ1-3; D not resolved. The CDR3 is made up of 14 amino acids. Germline V gene data show CDR1 as MNHNS and CDR2 as SASEGT. Trimming removed 6 bases at V and 4 bases at J, with 13 bases between. CDR3 protein: CASRPSGEGNTIYF. The DNA for the CDR3 is TGTGCCAGCAGACCGTCCGGGGAGGGAAACACCATATATTTT.

By its share, this clonotype is medium-sized. The chain links TRBV7-8 to TRBJ1-1, with D perhaps matching TRBD1 (5 bases). V shed 4 bases and J shed 1 base, with 7 bases lying between them. CDR1 is SGHVS, CDR2 FQNEAQ, per germline. The CDR3 length is 13 residues. This CDR3 is CASSWGRNTEAFF. CDR3 DNA: TGTGCCAGCAGCTGGGGACGGAACACTGAAGCTTTCTTT.

This clonotype was seen at least ten times. The gene calls are TRBV11-2 and TRBJ2-3, with D unclear. Trimming pared 6 bases from V and 4 bases from J, leaving 8 bases between. This CDR3 contains 12 residues. Germline V gives CDR1 SGHAT, CDR2 FQNNGV. The CDR3 DNA follows: TGTGCCAGCAGTAAGGGTTCAGATACGCAGTATTTT. Its protein is CASSKGSDTQYF.

This clonotype was detected ten times or more. The V call is TRBV7-8, the J call TRBJ1-1, with D unclear. The V end was cut by 6 bases, the J end by 0 bases, with 11 bases between. CDR3 size: 14 residues. The V gene's germline CDR1 is SGHVS and CDR2 FQNEAQ. The CDR3 region is CASSRRSMNTEAFF. For the CDR3, the DNA is TGTGCCAGCAGTCGACGGAGCATGAACACTGAAGCTTTCTTT.

This clonotype was observed at least ten times. The V gene is TRBV6-2 or TRBV6-3, the J gene TRBJ2-5, with D hard to call. The length of the CDR3 is 13 residues. Trimming removed 4 bases from V and 5 bases from J, with 11 bases in between. The germline CDR1 and CDR2 sequences are MNHEY and SVGEGT. The CDR3 region is CASSSVGLETQYF. The CDR3 DNA follows: TGTGCCAGCAGTTCCGTCGGGCTGGAGACCCAGTACTTC.